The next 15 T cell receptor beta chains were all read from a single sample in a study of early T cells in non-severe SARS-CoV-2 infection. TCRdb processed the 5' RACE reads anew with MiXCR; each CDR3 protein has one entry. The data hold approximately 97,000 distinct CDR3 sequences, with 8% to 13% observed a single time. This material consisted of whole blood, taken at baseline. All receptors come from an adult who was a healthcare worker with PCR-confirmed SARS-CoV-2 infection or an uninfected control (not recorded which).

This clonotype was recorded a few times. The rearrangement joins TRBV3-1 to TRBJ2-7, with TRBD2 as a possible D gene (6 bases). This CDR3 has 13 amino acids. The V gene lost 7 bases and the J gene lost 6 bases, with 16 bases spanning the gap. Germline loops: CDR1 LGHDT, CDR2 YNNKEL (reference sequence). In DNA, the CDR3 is TGTGCCAGCATGCCGGGTGCGGGAAGCGAGCAGTACTTC. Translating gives CASMPGAGSEQYF.

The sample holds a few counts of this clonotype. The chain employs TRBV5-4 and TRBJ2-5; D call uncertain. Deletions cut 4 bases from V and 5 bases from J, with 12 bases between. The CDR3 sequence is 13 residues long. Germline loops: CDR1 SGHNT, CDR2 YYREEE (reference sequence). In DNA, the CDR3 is TGTGCCAGCAGCATCGGGTCATCGGAGACCCAGTACTTC. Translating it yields CASSIGSSETQYF.

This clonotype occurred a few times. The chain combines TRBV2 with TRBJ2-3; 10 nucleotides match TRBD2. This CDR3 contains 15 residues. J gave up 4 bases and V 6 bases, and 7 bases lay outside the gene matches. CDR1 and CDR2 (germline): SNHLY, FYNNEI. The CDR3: CASRAPSGSSDTQYF. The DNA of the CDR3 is TGTGCCAGCAGAGCACCTAGCGGGAGCTCAGATACGCAGTATTTT.

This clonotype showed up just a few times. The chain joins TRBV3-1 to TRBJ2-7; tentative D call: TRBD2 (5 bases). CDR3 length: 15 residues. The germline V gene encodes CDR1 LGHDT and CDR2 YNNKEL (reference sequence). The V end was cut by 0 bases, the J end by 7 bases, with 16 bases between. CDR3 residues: CASSQDGGSYREQYF. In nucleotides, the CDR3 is TGTGCCAGCAGCCAAGATGGCGGGTCTTATCGGGAGCAGTACTTC.

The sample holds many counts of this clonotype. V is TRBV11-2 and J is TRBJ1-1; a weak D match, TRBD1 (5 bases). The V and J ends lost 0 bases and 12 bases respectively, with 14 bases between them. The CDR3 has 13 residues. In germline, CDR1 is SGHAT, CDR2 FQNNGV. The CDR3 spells CASSLEPAGPTFF. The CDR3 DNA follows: TGTGCCAGCAGCTTAGAACCGGCGGGGCCTACTTTCTTT. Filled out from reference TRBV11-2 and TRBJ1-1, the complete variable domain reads EAGVAQSPRYKIIEKRQSVAFWCNPISGHATLYWYQQILGQGPKLLIQFQNNGVVDDSQLPKDRFSAERLKGVDSTLKIQPAKLEDSAVYLCASSLEPAGPTFFGQGTRLTVV.

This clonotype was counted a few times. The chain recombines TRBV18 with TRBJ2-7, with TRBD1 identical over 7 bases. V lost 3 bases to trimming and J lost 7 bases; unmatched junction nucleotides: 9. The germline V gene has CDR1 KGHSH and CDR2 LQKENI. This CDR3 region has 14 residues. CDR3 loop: CASSPGRGRGEQYF. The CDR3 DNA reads TGTGCCAGCTCACCCGGACGGGGCAGGGGGGAGCAGTACTTC.

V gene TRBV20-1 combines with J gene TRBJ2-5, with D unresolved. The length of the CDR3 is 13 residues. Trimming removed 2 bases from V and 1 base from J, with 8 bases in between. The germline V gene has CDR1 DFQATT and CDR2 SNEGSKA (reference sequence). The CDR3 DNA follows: TGCAGTGCTAGACCCCGCGTCCAAGAGACCCAGTACTTC. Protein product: CSARPRVQETQYF.

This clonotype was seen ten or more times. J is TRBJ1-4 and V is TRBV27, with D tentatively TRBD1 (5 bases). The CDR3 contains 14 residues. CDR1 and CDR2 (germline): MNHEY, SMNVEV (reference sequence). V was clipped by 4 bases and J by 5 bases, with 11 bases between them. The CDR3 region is CASSSNGGNEKLFF. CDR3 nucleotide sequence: TGTGCCAGCAGTTCGAACGGGGGAAATGAAAAACTGTTTTTT.

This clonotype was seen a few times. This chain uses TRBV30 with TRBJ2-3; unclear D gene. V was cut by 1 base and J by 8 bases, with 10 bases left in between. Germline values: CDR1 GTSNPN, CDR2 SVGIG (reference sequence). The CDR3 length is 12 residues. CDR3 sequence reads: CAWSGPPSTQYF. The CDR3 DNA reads TGTGCCTGGAGTGGTCCTCCTAGTACGCAGTATTTT.

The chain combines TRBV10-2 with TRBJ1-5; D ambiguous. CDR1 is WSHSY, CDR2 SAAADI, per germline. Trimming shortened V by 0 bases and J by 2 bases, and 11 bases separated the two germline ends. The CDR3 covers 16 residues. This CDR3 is CASSESVGIGNQPQHF. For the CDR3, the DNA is TGCGCCAGCAGTGAGTCAGTAGGGATCGGCAATCAGCCCCAGCATTTT.

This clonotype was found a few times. The CDR3 DNA reads as TGTGCCAGCAGCTTAGGACTACCTAGCACAGATACGCAGTATTTT. Amino acid sequence: CASSLGLPSTDTQYF. The chain uses TRBV11-2 and TRBJ2-3; TRBD2 might be the D (5 bases). From germline, CDR1 is SGHAT and CDR2 FQNNGV. Trimming removed 1 base from V and 0 bases from J, with 8 bases in between. The CDR3 covers 15 residues.

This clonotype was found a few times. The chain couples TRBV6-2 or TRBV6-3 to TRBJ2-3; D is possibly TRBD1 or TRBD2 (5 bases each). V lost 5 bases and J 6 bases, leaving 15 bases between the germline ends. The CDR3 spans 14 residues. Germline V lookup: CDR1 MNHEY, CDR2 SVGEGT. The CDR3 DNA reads TGTGCCAGCAGTAGGGACCACCCGGGGGATACGCAGTATTTT. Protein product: CASSRDHPGDTQYF.

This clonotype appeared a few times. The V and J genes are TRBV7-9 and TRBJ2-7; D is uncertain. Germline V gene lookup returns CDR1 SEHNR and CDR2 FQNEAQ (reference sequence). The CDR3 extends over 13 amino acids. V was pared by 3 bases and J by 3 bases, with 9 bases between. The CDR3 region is CASSLGSIYEQYF. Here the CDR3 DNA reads TGTGCCAGCAGCTTGGGGTCGATCTACGAGCAGTACTTC.

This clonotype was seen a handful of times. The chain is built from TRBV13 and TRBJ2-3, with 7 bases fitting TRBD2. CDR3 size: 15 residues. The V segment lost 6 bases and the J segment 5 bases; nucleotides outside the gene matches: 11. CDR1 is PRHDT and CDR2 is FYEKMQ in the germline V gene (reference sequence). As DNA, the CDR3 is TGTGCCAGCAGTGTGAGCGGGACTGGAGGAGATACGCAGTATTTT. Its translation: CASSVSGTGGDTQYF. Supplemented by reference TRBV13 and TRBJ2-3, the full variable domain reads AAGVIQSPRHLIKEKRETATLKCYPIPRHDTVYWYQQGPGQDPQFLISFYEKMQSDKGSIPDRFSAQQFSDYHSELNMSSLELGDSALYFCASSVSGTGGDTQYFGPGTRLTVL.

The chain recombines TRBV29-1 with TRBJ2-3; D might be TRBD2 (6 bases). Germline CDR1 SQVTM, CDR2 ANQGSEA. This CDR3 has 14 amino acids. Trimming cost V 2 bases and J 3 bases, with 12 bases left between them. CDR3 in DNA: TGCAGCGTTGAACGGAGGGATGGGACAGATACGCAGTATTTT. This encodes CSVERRDGTDTQYF.